The sequence of this TCR beta chain was determined in a study of blood T cell dynamics during melanoma immunotherapy. Notes on the study in general: At W3, later disease-control patients showed bifurcated PBMC repertoire changes, unlike progressors.

This table comes from immunoSEQ multiplex PCR, and its TCRdb copy is limited to in-frame clones, with some not included. The table shows 25,000 to 30,000 clones, with over 80% occurring only once. The germline CDR1 and CDR2 sequences are SGHRS and YFSETQ. The CDR3 spans 14 residues. The V segment lost 5 bases and the J segment 6 bases; nucleotides outside the gene matches: 7. In its sample, this clone was seen once. Its antigen is unidentified. Time point of the sample: week 3, after first cycle of checkpoint inhibitor. The rearrangement uses TRBV5-1 and TRBJ2-2, with 7 nucleotides matching TRBD1. Material: blood, obtained from a patient treated with checkpoint blockade. This receptor was taken from a human donor with melanoma. The CDR3 loop is CASRFTGEPGELFF. In nucleotides, the CDR3 is TGCGCCAGCAGGTTCACAGGGGAACCCGGGGAGCTGTTTTTT.